The T cell receptor (beta chain) under discussion was sequenced for a study of blood T cell repertoires in COVID-19. Study in general: The United States, Italy and Spain were the sources of the acute and convalescent COVID-19 samples.

Authors' processing steps: It was from reference gene primer amplification that nucleated cell counts were estimated. TCRdb's copy holds only in-frame clones and misses some; the assay was immunoSEQ multiplex PCR. The DNA was the basis for D and trimming; V, J and clone size are from that table. In the table there are 150,000 or so clones, approximately 78% of which are singletons. The CDR3 loop spans 14 amino acids. Trimming stripped 10 bases from V and 4 bases from J, with 17 bases between. Germline V CDR1 and CDR2: LNHDA, SQIVND (reference sequence). V usage is TRBV19 and J usage is TRBJ1-5, with D possibly being TRBD1 (5 bases). The sequence came from a man older than 75 with acute or convalescent COVID-19. Material for sequencing was peripheral blood. The chain's CDR3 is CATAVGLTNQPQHF. CDR3 DNA: TGTGCCACTGCGGTGGGACTGACTAATCAGCCCCAGCATTTT.